This T cell receptor (beta chain) was recorded in a study of shared clonotypes between healthy human individuals. Clones were read by immunoSEQ multiplex PCR, and TCRdb kept only the in-frame ones, dropping some. In the table there are 950,000 to 1,100,000 clones, about 76% of which are singletons. The CDR3 is 16 residues long. Between the trimmed V and J ends, which lost 5 bases and 4 bases, there was a span of 17 bases. Germline lookup yields CDR1 SGHNT and CDR2 YENEEA. The specimen sequenced was memory CD4+ T cells sorted from blood. This sample's subset: CD45RA-negative fraction. The clonotype comes from a man aged 18 to 29 in good health. The rearrangement links TRBV11-3 to TRBJ2-2, with a possible D match to TRBD1 (5 bases). CDR3 in DNA: TGTGCCAGCAGCCGCCTCGGACAAACAAGCACCGGGGAGCTGTTTTTT. As protein: CASSRLGQTSTGELFF. Variable domain in full (rest from reference TRBV11-3 and TRBJ2-2): EAGVVQSPRYKIIEKKQPVAFWCNPISGHNTLYWYLQNLGQGPELLIRYENEEAVDDSQLPKDRFSAERLKGVDSTLKIQPAELGDSAVYLCASSRLGQTSTGELFFGEGSRLTVL.